The 20 T cell receptor beta chains in this list originate from one sample, sequenced in a study of human T cells and chemical hapten exposure. The time point is: patch test 1, 2 weeks after DPC sensitization. Regarding treatment: therapeutic diphenylcyclopropenone sensitization with weekly scalp DPC. One entry per CDR3 protein results from TCRdb running MiXCR on the RACE reads. This sample has approximately 82,000 distinct CDR3 sequences; roughly a tenth occur once, and the top ten carry less than 2.5%. Sequenced material: whole blood, taken in connection with sensitization to the hapten diphenylcyclopropenone (DPC). The receptors were gathered from a middle-aged man with alopecia areata. Some clones in this sample may be carry-over from other donors' samples.

This clonotype was recorded many times. The chain combines TRBV10-3 with TRBJ1-5; no clear D. Germline CDR1 is ENHRY and CDR2 is SYGVKD. The CDR3 contains 12 residues. Trimming took off 0 bases at V and 7 bases at J, with 4 bases between the two ends. In DNA, the CDR3 is TGTGCCATCAGTGAGTCGATACAGCCCCAGCATTTT. Translating gives CAISESIQPQHF.

The genes are TRBV6-2 or TRBV6-3 and TRBJ2-1; TRBD1 agrees at 8 bases. The length of the CDR3 is 13 residues. Germline V gives CDR1 MNHEY, CDR2 SVGEGT. Unmatched junction bases numbered 4, after V lost 6 bases and J lost 6 bases. CDR3 residues: CASRADRANEQFF. CDR3 DNA: TGTGCCAGCAGAGCGGACAGGGCCAATGAGCAGTTCTTC.

The V and J genes are TRBV12-3 or TRBV12-4 and TRBJ2-3; D is ambiguous. This CDR3 region has 16 residues. Trimming cost V 6 bases and J 2 bases, with 18 bases left between them. The CDR3 spells CASSSQTSPFTDTQYF. For the CDR3, the DNA is TGTGCCAGCAGCTCTCAGACAAGTCCCTTCACAGATACGCAGTATTTT.

A few counts support this clonotype. The chain recombines TRBV24-1 with TRBJ2-1; TRBD2 matches 13 bases. V was pared by 3 bases and J by 6 bases, with 1 base of the junction left unmatched. In germline, CDR1 is KGHDR, CDR2 SFDVKD. The CDR3 length is 15 residues. The chain's CDR3 is CATSDRLAGGNEQFF. For the CDR3, the DNA is TGTGCCACCAGTGATAGACTAGCGGGAGGCAATGAGCAGTTCTTC.

The chain carries TRBV11-2 and TRBJ2-2; the D is unclear. This CDR3 comprises 14 residues. Germline CDR1 reads SGHAT; CDR2 reads FQNNGV. The V and J ends lost 4 bases and 6 bases respectively, with 12 bases between them. As DNA, the CDR3 is TGTGCCAGCAGCTATCAACGGGCGGCCGGGGAGCTGTTTTTT. Its protein product is CASSYQRAAGELFF.

This clonotype showed up just a few times. The chain joins TRBV20-1 to TRBJ2-1; D is unclear. The germline V and J ends were trimmed by 6 bases and 0 bases, with 9 bases remaining between them. The CDR3 has 13 residues. Germline CDR1 reads DFQATT; CDR2 reads SNEGSKA (reference sequence). The CDR3, as DNA: TGCAGTGCCATATACCCCTCCTACAATGAGCAGTTCTTC. Protein sequence: CSAIYPSYNEQFF.

The chain carries TRBV28 and TRBJ2-5, with TRBD2 matching 9 bases. The CDR3 runs to 16 residues. J gave up 7 bases and V 2 bases, and 11 bases lay outside the gene matches. The V gene's germline CDR1 is MDHEN and CDR2 SYDVKM. CDR3: CASSLRNSGSGGTQYF. The CDR3 nucleotides read TGTGCCAGCAGTTTAAGAAATAGCGGGAGCGGAGGGACCCAGTACTTC.

This clonotype was recorded a few times. The chain is built from TRBV7-3 and TRBJ2-5, with D uncertain. The V end lost 5 bases, the J end lost 1 base, and 14 bases lay between the germline ends. In germline, CDR1 is SGHTA, CDR2 FQGTGA. The CDR3 spans 15 residues. The CDR3 sequence: CASSASASFQETQYF. CDR3 nucleotides: TGTGCCAGCAGCGCCTCAGCCAGCTTCCAAGAGACCCAGTACTTC.

The chain carries TRBV18 and TRBJ1-6, with D maybe TRBD1 (6 bases). This CDR3 spans 15 amino acids. V shed 4 bases and J shed 5 bases, with 12 bases lying between them. Germline V gene sequence: CDR1 KGHSH, CDR2 LQKENI. The CDR3 spells CASSLLQGHNSPLHF. In DNA form, the CDR3 reads TGTGCCAGCTCACTCCTACAGGGCCATAATTCACCCCTCCACTTT. The whole variable domain, remainder taken from reference TRBV18 and TRBJ1-6, is NAGVMQNPRHLVRRRGQEARLRCSPMKGHSHVYWYRQLPEEGLKFMVYLQKENIIDESGMPKERFSAEFPKEGPSILRIQQVVRGDSAAYFCASSLLQGHNSPLHFGNGTRLTVT.

This clonotype was counted ten times or more. The chain employs TRBV4-1 and TRBJ1-1; 10 positions match TRBD1. The CDR3 sequence is 17 residues long. V lost 4 bases to trimming and J lost 3 bases; unmatched junction nucleotides: 11. Germline V CDR1 and CDR2: MGHRA, YSYEKL. CDR3 bases: TGCGCCAGCAGCCTAGTCCCGGGACAGGGGCCGGACACTGAAGCTTTCTTT. This translates into CASSLVPGQGPDTEAFF.

V usage is TRBV12-3 or TRBV12-4 and J usage is TRBJ2-2, with D possibly matching TRBD2 (6 bases). The CDR3 runs 17 residues. Trimming cost V 5 bases and J 3 bases, with 19 bases left between them. CDR3 bases: TGTGCCAGCAGTAATCGGGTCGGGAGAGGGGACACCGGGGAGCTGTTTTTT. Protein sequence: CASSNRVGRGDTGELFF.

The chain joins TRBV24-1 to TRBJ2-2; the D is unclear. The CDR3 extends over 16 amino acids. Trimming pared 3 bases from V and 7 bases from J, leaving 17 bases between. Germline V gene sequence: CDR1 KGHDR, CDR2 SFDVKD. CDR3 residues: CATSDPSSTVVGELFF. DNA of the CDR3: TGTGCCACCAGTGATCCATCTTCTACCGTGGTCGGGGAGCTGTTTTTT.

This chain uses TRBV28 with TRBJ1-6; the D gene is possibly TRBD1 (6 bases). The V gene's germline CDR1 is MDHEN and CDR2 SYDVKM. The CDR3 is made up of 15 amino acids. The V and J ends lost 3 bases and 8 bases respectively, with 14 bases between them. The chain's CDR3 is CASSLGGNLDSPLHF. CDR3 coding DNA: TGTGCCAGCAGTTTGGGGGGCAATCTGGATTCACCCCTCCACTTT.

At least ten counts were recorded for this clonotype. The chain has TRBV20-1 and TRBJ2-3; 11 bases align to TRBD2. The germline gives CDR1 DFQATT, CDR2 SNEGSKA (reference sequence). The V and J ends lost 5 bases and 3 bases, in that order; junction bases with no gene match: 10. The length of the CDR3 is 16 residues. CDR3 nucleotides: TGCAGTGCTCCACCGATTAGCGGGAGGGTAACAGATACGCAGTATTTT. Translated, it gives CSAPPISGRVTDTQYF.

This clonotype was seen at least ten times. The chain employs TRBV28 and TRBJ1-2; 9 bases fit TRBD1. This CDR3 has 14 amino acids. The V segment lost 6 bases and the J segment 2 bases; nucleotides outside the gene matches: 4. CDR1 is MDHEN and CDR2 is SYDVKM in the germline V gene. The CDR3 sequence: CASRDRGGNYGYTF. CDR3 sequence (DNA): TGTGCCAGCAGAGACAGGGGGGGGAACTATGGCTACACCTTC.

This clonotype was detected only a few times. J is TRBJ2-6 and V is TRBV20-1, with 7 bases identical to TRBD1. This CDR3 contains 15 residues. Per the germline V gene, CDR1 is DFQATT and CDR2 is SNEGSKA (reference sequence). Unmatched junction bases numbered 8, after V lost 5 bases and J lost 4 bases. DNA of the CDR3: TGCAGTGCTCCTACAGGGGTATTCGGGGCCAACGTCCTGACTTTC. It specifies CSAPTGVFGANVLTF.

The V call is TRBV29-1, the J call TRBJ1-4; D is ambiguous. The CDR3 loop spans 13 amino acids. Germline CDR1 is SQVTM and CDR2 is ANQGSEA. The V and J ends lost 7 bases and 2 bases respectively, with 11 bases between them. CDR3 sequence reads: CSGRAMTNEKLFF. The CDR3 bases are TGCAGCGGTCGCGCGATGACTAATGAAAAACTGTTTTTT. Full variable domain (rest looked up from reference TRBV29-1 and TRBJ1-4): SAVISQKPSRDICQRGTSLTIQCQVDSQVTMMFWYRQQPGQSLTLIATANQGSEATYESGFVIDKFPISRPNLTFSTLTVSNMSPEDSSIYLCSGRAMTNEKLFFGSGTQLSVL.

This clonotype came up a few times. The chain has TRBV7-9 and TRBJ2-6; D possibly uses TRBD1 or TRBD2 (5 bases each). This CDR3 has 16 residues. Germline CDR1 is SEHNR and CDR2 is FQNEAQ (reference sequence). V shed 5 bases and J shed 0 bases, with 11 bases lying between them. The CDR3, as DNA: TGTGCCAGCAGCCCCGGGACGGACTCTGGGGCCAACGTCCTGACTTTC. Encoded protein: CASSPGTDSGANVLTF.

This clonotype was detected only a few times. The chain links TRBV4-2 to TRBJ2-3, with TRBD2 identical over 13 bases. Per germline, CDR1 LGHNA and CDR2 YNFKEQ. J lost 0 bases, V lost 11 bases, and 8 bases had no gene match. The CDR3 loop spans 16 amino acids. The CDR3 loop reads CASRTSGGVSTDTQYF. The DNA for the CDR3 is TGTGCCTCAAGGACTAGCGGGGGAGTTAGCACAGATACGCAGTATTTT.

This clonotype was observed a handful of times. The chain links TRBV28 to TRBJ2-7, with D perhaps TRBD1 (6 bases). In germline, CDR1 is MDHEN, CDR2 SYDVKM. The CDR3 covers 15 residues. V was trimmed by 5 bases and J by 0 bases, leaving 14 bases between them. CDR3 residues: CASSATGTPSYEQYF. CDR3 coding DNA: TGTGCCAGCAGTGCTACCGGGACACCCTCCTACGAGCAGTACTTC. Filled out from reference TRBV28 and TRBJ2-7, the complete variable domain reads DVKVTQSSRYLVKRTGEKVFLECVQDMDHENMFWYRQDPGLGLRLIYFSYDVKMKEKGDIPEGYSVSREKKERFSLILESASTNQTSMYLCASSATGTPSYEQYFGPGTRLTVT.